This TCR beta chain emerged from a study of blood T cell repertoires in COVID-19. Per germline, CDR1 SGDLS and CDR2 YYNGEE. The ends lost 3 bases at V and 7 bases at J; junction bases unmatched: 4. The CDR3 runs 13 residues. Produced via immunoSEQ multiplex PCR; TCRdb's table is partial and in-frame only. The sample comprises 200,000 to 250,000 clones, about 85% of which are singletons, and 15% to 20% rests with the top ten. The clonotype originates from an elderly woman with active or convalescent COVID-19. Sequencing was carried out using peripheral blood. The V call is TRBV9, the J call TRBJ1-2, with 9 bases lining up with TRBD1. The DNA for the CDR3 is TGTGCCAGCAGCGACGGACAGGGGTTTGGCTACACCTTC. Translated, it gives CASSDGQGFGYTF.